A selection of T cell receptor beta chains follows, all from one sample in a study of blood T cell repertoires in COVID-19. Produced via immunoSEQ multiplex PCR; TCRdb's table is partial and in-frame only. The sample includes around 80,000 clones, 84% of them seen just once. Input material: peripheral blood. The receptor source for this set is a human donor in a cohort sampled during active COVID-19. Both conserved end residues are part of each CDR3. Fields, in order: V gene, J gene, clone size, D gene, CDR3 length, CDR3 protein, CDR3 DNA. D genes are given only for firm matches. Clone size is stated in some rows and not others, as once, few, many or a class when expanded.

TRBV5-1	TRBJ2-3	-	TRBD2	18	CASSYSGTSGGSTDTQYF	TGCGCCAGCAGTTACTCCGGGACTAGCGGGGGGAGCACAGATACGCAGTATTTT
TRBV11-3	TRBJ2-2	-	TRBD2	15	CASSTGTSSPGELFF	TGTGCCAGCAGCACCGGGACTAGCTCCCCCGGGGAGCTGTTTTTT
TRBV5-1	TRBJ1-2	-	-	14	CASSYQDGKYGYTF	TGCGCCAGCAGCTACCAGGACGGGAAATATGGCTACACCTTC
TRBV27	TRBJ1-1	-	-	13	CASRRQANTEAFF	TGTGCCAGCAGGCGACAGGCTAACACTGAAGCTTTCTTT
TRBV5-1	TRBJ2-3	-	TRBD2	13	CATGGGVTDTQYF	TGCGCCACCGGTGGGGGGGTTACAGATACGCAGTATTTT
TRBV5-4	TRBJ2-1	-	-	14	CASSLSGVSNEQFF	TGTGCCAGCAGCTTGTCAGGGGTGAGCAATGAGCAGTTCTTC
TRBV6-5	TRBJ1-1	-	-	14	CASSSTVFNTEAFF	TGTGCCAGCAGTTCTACAGTCTTTAACACTGAAGCTTTCTTT
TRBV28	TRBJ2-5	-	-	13	CASSGPGQETQYF	TGTGCCAGCAGTGGTCCGGGCCAAGAGACCCAGTACTTC
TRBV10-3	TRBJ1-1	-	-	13	CAISYQGNTEAFF	TGTGCCATCAGTTACCAGGGGAACACTGAAGCTTTCTTT
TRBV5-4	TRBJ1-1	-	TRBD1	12	CASSLDRGQAFF	TGTGCCAGCAGCTTGGACAGGGGGCAAGCTTTCTTT
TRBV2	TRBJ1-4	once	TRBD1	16	CASSGRGIRANEKLFF	TGTGCCAGCAGTGGCAGGGGGATTCGAGCTAATGAAAAACTGTTTTTT
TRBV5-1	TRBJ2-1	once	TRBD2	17	CASSRTIAGSSYNEQFF	TGCGCCAGCAGCCGAACTATAGCGGGGAGCTCCTACAATGAGCAGTTCTTC
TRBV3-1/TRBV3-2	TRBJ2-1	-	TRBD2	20	CASSQAPGTSGGLSYNEQFF	TGTGCCAGCAGCCAAGCTCCTGGGACTAGCGGGGGGCTCTCCTACAATGAGCAGTTCTTC
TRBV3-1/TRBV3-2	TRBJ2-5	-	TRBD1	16	CASHEAGQDYQETQYF	TGTGCCAGCCACGAGGCGGGACAGGATTACCAAGAGACCCAGTACTTC
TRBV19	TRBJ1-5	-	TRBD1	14	CASSQTGSNQPQHF	TGTGCCAGTAGCCAGACAGGGAGCAATCAGCCCCAGCATTTT
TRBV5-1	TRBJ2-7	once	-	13	CASGKWGVYEQYF	TGCGCCAGCGGAAAATGGGGGGTCTACGAGCAGTACTTC
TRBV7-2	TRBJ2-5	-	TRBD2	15	CASSYGTNLQETQYF	TGTGCCAGCAGCTACGGGACTAATCTACAAGAGACCCAGTACTTC
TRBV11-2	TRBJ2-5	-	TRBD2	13	CASKAGGRETQYF	TGTGCCAGCAAAGCGGGGGGGCGAGAGACCCAGTACTTC
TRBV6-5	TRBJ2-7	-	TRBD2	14	CASSPGLGSVEQYF	TGTGCCAGCAGTCCGGGACTAGGGTCCGTCGAGCAGTACTTC
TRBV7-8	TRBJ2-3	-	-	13	CASSFRGGDTQYF	TGTGCCAGCAGCTTTCGAGGGGGTGATACGCAGTATTTT
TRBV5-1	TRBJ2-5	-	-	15	CASSLLARAQETQYF	TGCGCCAGCAGCTTGCTGGCCAGGGCACAAGAGACCCAGTACTTC
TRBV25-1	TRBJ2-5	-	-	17	CASSGRFGDREVKTQYF	TGTGCCAGCAGTGGAAGATTTGGAGACAGGGAGGTAAAGACCCAGTACTTC
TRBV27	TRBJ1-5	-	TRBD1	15	CASSNGQGGIQPQHF	TGTGCCAGCAGTAATGGACAGGGAGGGATTCAGCCCCAGCATTTT
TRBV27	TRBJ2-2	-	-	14	CASSFEINTGELFF	TGTGCCAGCAGTTTTGAGATTAACACCGGGGAGCTGTTTTTT
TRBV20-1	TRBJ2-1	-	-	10	CSARRDEQFF	TGCAGTGCTAGACGAGATGAGCAGTTCTTC
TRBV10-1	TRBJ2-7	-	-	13	CASSQGSLYEQYF	TGCGCCAGCAGTCAGGGGTCTCTGTACGAGCAGTACTTC
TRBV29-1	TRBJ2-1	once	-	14	CSVEARLGGNEQFF	TGCAGCGTTGAGGCCAGACTGGGGGGAAATGAGCAGTTCTTC
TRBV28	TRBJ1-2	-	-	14	CASRIPGRGNGYTF	TGTGCCAGCAGGATCCCGGGGAGGGGCAATGGCTACACCTTC
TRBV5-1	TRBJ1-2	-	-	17	CASSPAGGGLLGYGYTF	TGCGCCAGCAGCCCCGCCGGGGGAGGGCTTCTCGGCTATGGCTACACCTTC
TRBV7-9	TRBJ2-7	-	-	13	CASSLGRLYEQYF	TGTGCCAGCAGCTTAGGGAGGCTCTACGAGCAGTACTTC
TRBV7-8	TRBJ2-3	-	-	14	CASSLEAGGNTQYF	TGTGCCAGCAGCTTAGAGGCTGGGGGGAATACGCAGTATTTT
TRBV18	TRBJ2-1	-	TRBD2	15	CASSPPGLGNNEQFF	TGTGCCAGCTCACCACCGGGACTAGGGAACAATGAGCAGTTCTTC
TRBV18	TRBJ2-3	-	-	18	CASSPPNQGTAGWDTQYF	TGTGCCAGCTCACCACCGAACCAGGGGACCGCCGGTTGGGATACGCAGTATTTT
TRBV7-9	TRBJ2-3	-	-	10	CASSFETQYF	TGTGCCAGCAGCTTTGAGACGCAGTATTTT
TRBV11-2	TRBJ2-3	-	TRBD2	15	CASLGLAGARDTQYF	TGTGCCAGCCTGGGACTAGCGGGGGCCCGAGATACGCAGTATTTT
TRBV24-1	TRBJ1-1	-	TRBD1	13	CATSDSGTGKSFF	TGTGCCACCAGTGATTCCGGGACAGGGAAATCTTTCTTT
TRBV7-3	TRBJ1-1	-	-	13	CASSLIRTSEAFF	TGTGCCAGCAGCTTAATAAGGACAAGTGAAGCTTTCTTT
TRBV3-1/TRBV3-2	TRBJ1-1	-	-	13	CASTIVGGTEAFF	TGTGCCAGCACCATCGTAGGGGGCACTGAAGCTTTCTTT
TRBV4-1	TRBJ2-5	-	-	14	CASSQLGGRGAQYF	TGCGCCAGCAGCCAACTAGGAGGTCGTGGGGCCCAGTACTTC
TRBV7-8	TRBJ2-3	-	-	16	CASSLFTGGPTDTQYF	TGTGCCAGCAGCTTATTCACGGGGGGCCCCACAGATACGCAGTATTTT
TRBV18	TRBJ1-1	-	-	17	CASSPPYRRERNTEAFF	TGTGCCAGCTCACCTCCCTATAGGAGAGAGAGGAACACTGAAGCTTTCTTT
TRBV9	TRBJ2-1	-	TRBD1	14	CASSVVGQANEQFF	TGTGCCAGCAGCGTAGTGGGACAGGCCAATGAGCAGTTCTTC
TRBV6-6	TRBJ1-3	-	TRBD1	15	CASNQLTGAGNTIYF	TGTGCCAGCAATCAACTTACAGGGGCTGGAAACACCATATATTTT
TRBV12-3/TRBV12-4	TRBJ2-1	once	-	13	CASSRGRDNEQFF	TGTGCCAGCAGTCGCGGGCGGGACAATGAGCAGTTCTTC
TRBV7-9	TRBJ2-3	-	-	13	CASSLAKGDTQYF	TGTGCCAGCAGCTTAGCAAAGGGGGATACGCAGTATTTT
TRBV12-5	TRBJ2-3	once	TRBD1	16	CASGLVQGIVTDTQYF	TGTGCTAGTGGTTTGGTACAGGGGATAGTTACAGATACGCAGTATTTT
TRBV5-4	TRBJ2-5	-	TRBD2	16	CASSSGLAGGTETQYF	TGTGCCAGCAGCTCGGGACTAGCGGGGGGTACAGAGACCCAGTACTTC
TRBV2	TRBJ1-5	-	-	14	CASADSNSNQPQHF	TGTGCCAGCGCTGACAGTAATAGCAATCAGCCCCAGCATTTT
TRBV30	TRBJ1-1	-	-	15	CAWNGAGAKNTEAFF	TGTGCCTGGAATGGGGCAGGGGCCAAGAACACTGAAGCTTTCTTT
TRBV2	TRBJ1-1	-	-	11	CATRVGAEAFF	TGTGCCACCAGGGTGGGAGCTGAAGCTTTCTTT
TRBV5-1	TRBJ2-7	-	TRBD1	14	CASSPGQGNYEQYF	TGCGCCAGCAGCCCGGGACAGGGCAACTACGAGCAGTACTTC
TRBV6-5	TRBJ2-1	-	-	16	CASSLLSTSSYNEQFF	TGTGCCAGCAGTTTGCTTTCAACGAGCTCCTACAATGAGCAGTTCTTC
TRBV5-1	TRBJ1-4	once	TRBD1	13	CASSRGLDEKLFF	TGCGCCAGCAGCAGGGGGCTGGATGAAAAACTGTTTTTT
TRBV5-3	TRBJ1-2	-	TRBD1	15	CARSPPSDRAHGYTF	TGTGCCAGAAGCCCTCCCTCGGACAGGGCGCATGGCTACACCTTC
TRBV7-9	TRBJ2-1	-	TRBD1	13	CASSADRGNEQFF	TGTGCCAGCAGCGCGGACAGGGGAAATGAGCAGTTCTTC
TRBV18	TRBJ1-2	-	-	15	CASSQTDRDNYGYTF	TGTGCCAGCTCACAAACGGACAGAGATAACTATGGCTACACCTTC
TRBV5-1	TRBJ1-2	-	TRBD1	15	CASSFSGQEGYGYTF	TGCGCCAGCAGCTTTTCTGGACAGGAGGGCTATGGCTACACCTTC
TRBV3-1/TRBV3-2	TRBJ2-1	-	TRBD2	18	CASSPYRTSGGAKDEQFF	TGTGCCAGCAGCCCTTACCGGACTAGCGGGGGGGCCAAGGATGAGCAGTTCTTC
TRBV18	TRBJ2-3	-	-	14	CASSPGPSPDTQYF	TGTGCCAGCTCACCTGGACCTAGCCCAGATACGCAGTATTTT